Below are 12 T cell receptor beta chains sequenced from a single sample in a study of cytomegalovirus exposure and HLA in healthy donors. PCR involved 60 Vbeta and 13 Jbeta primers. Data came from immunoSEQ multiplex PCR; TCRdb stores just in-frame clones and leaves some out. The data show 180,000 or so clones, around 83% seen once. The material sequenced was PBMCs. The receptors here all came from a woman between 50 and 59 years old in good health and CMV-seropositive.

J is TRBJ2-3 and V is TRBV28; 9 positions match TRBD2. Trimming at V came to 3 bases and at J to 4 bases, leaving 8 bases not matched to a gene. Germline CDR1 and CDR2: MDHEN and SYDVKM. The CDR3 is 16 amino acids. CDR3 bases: TGTGCCAGCAGTTTTGAGGCTAGCGGGGCCCCAGATACGCAGTATTTT. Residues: CASSFEASGAPDTQYF.

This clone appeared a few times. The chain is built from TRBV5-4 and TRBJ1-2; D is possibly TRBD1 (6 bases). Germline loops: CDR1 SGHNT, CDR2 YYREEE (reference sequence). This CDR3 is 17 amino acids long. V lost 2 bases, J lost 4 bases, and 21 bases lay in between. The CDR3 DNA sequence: TGTGCCAGCAGCTTTGGAGGTGTACGCAGGGGAATCTATGGCTACACCTTC. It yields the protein CASSFGGVRRGIYGYTF.

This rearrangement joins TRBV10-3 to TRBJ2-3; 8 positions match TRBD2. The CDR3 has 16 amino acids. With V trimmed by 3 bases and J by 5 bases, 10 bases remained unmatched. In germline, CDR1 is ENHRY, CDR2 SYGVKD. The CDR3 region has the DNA TGTGCCATCAGTGACTCAGCGGGAGCCATCGGAGATACGCAGTATTTT. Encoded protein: CAISDSAGAIGDTQYF.

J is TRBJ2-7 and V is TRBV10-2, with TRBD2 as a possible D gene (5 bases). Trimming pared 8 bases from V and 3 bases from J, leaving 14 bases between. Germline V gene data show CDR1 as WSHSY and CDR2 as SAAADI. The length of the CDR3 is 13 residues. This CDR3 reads CASLGNSDYEQYF. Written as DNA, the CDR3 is TGCGCCAGCCTCGGGAATAGCGACTACGAGCAGTACTTC.

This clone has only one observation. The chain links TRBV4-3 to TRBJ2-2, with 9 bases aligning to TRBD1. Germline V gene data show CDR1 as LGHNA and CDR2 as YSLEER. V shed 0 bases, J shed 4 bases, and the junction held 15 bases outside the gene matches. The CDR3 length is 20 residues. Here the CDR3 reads CASSQEITRTGAPGTGELFF. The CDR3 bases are TGCGCCAGCAGCCAAGAGATCACAAGGACAGGGGCGCCGGGCACCGGGGAGCTGTTTTTT.

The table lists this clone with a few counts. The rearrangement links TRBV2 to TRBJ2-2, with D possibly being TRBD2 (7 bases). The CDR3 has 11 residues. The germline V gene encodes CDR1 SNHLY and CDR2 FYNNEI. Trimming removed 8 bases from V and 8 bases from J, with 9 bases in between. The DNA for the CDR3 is TGTGCCAGCCGGGGGGCGGGGGAGCTGTTTTTT. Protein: CASRGAGELFF.

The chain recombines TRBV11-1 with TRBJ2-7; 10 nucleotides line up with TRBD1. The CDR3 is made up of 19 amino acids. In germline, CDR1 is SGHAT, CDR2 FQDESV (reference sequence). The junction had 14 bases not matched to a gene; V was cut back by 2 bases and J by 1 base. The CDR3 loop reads CASSLTTGGRLTPSYEQYF. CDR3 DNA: TGTGCCAGCAGCTTAACGACAGGGGGCCGCCTTACACCATCCTACGAGCAGTACTTC.

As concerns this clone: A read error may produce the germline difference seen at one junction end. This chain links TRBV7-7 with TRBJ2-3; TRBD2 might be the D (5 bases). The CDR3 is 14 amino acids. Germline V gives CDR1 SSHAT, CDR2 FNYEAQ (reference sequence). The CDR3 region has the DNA TGTGCTAGCAGCTTACGGGGATTCACAGATACGCAGTATTTT. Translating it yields CASSLRGFTDTQYF.

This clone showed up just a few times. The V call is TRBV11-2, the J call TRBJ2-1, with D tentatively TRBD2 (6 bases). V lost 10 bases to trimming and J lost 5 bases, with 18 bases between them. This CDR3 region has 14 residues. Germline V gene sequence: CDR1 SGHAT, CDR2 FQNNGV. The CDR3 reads CATGTGVGHNEQFF. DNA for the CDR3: TGTGCCACGGGGACGGGAGTGGGTCACAATGAGCAGTTCTTC.

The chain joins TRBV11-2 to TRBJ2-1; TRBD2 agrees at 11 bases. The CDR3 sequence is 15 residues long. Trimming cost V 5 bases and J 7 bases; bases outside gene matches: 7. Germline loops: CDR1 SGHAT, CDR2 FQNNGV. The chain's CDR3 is CASSKLAGALNEQFF. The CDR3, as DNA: TGTGCCAGCAGCAAACTAGCGGGGGCGTTAAATGAGCAGTTCTTC. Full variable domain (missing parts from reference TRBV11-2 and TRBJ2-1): EAGVAQSPRYKIIEKRQSVAFWCNPISGHATLYWYQQILGQGPKLLIQFQNNGVVDDSQLPKDRFSAERLKGVDSTLKIQPAKLEDSAVYLCASSKLAGALNEQFFGPGTRLTVL.

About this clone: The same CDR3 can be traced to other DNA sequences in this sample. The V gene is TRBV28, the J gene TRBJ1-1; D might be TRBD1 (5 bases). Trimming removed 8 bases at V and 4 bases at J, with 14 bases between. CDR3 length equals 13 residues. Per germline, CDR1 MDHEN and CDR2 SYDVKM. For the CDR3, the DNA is TGTGCCAGCGGCCCCGGGGGTTCCACTGAAGCTTTCTTT. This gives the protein CASGPGGSTEAFF. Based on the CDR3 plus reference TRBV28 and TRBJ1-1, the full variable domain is DVKVTQSSRYLVKRTGEKVFLECVQDMDHENMFWYRQDPGLGLRLIYFSYDVKMKEKGDIPEGYSVSREKKERFSLILESASTNQTSMYLCASGPGGSTEAFFGQGTRLTVV.

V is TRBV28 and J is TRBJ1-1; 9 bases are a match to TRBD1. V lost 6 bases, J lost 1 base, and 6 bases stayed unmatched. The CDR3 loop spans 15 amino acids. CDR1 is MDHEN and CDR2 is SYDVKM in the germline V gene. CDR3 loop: CASRATGGPNTEAFF. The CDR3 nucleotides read TGTGCCAGCAGGGCAACAGGGGGCCCGAACACTGAAGCTTTCTTT.